This T cell receptor beta chain emerged from a study of OX40 agonist ivuxolimab in advanced cancers. Findings and caveats of the study: Some nonresponders also had low normalized T-cell clonal expansion. At 0.1 to 3.0 mg/kg, clonal expansion of CD4+ and CD8+ blood T cells had occurred by week 6.

The method was immunoSEQ multiplex PCR; TCRdb's version includes in-frame clones alone and lacks a portion of them. Of some 100,000 clones listed, over 85% were seen once; the top ten hold just under 0.8%. Of note for this clone: Its specificity is unknown.

V lost 1 base, J lost 2 bases, and 6 bases lay in between. The CDR3 length is 14 residues. Per the germline V gene, CDR1 is LNHDA and CDR2 is SQIVND (reference sequence). Exclusion of a patient followed from autoimmune disease history or systemic immunosuppression. Here the sequenced sample was CD4+ or CD8+ T cells sorted from blood, taken in a trial of the OX40 agonist ivuxolimab. The receptor's source is an adult with an advanced solid tumor such as melanoma, head and neck, liver or kidney cancer. This chain joins TRBV19 and TRBJ1-3; D unresolved. The CDR3 DNA sequence: TGTGCCAGTAGTATAGCAGAACCTGGAAACACCATATATTTT. Protein sequence: CASSIAEPGNTIYF. The full variable domain, its missing parts supplied by reference TRBV19 and TRBJ1-3, is DGGITQSPKYLFRKEGQNVTLSCEQNLNHDAMYWYRQDPGQGLRLIYYSQIVNDFQKGDIAEGYSVSREKKESFPLTVTSAQKNPTAFYLCASSIAEPGNTIYFGEGSWLTVV.